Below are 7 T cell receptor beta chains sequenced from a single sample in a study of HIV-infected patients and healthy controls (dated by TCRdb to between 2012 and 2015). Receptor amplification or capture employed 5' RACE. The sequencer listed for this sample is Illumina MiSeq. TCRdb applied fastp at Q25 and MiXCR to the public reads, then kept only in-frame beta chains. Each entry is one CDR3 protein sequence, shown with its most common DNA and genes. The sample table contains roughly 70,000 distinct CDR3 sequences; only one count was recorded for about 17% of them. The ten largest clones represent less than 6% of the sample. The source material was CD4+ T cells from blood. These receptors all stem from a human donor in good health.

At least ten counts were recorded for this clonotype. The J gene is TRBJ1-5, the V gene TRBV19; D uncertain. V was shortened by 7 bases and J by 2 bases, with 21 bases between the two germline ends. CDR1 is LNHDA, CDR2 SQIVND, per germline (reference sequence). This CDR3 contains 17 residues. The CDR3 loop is CASTPQDPPFGNQPQHF. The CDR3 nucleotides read TGTGCCAGTACCCCTCAGGACCCCCCTTTTGGCAATCAGCCCCAGCATTTT.

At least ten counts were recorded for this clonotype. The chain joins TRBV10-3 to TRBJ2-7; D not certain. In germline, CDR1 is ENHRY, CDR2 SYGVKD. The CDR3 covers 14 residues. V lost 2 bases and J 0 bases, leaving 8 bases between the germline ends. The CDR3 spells CAISEMSNSYEQYF. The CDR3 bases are TGTGCCATCAGTGAGATGAGCAACTCCTACGAGCAGTACTTC.

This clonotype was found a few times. The chain's CDR3 is CASSLLQENSPLHF. CDR3 sequence (DNA): TGTGCCAGCAGTTTATTACAGGAGAATTCACCCCTCCACTTT. The chain recombines TRBV12-3 or TRBV12-4 with TRBJ1-6; a possible D gene is TRBD1 (5 bases). V was cut by 2 bases and J by 7 bases, with 9 bases left in between. CDR3 length: 14 residues.

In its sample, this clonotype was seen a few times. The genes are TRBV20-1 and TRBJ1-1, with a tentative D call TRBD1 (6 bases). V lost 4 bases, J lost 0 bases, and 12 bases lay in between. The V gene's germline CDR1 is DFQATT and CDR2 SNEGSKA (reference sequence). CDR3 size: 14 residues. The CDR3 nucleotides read TGCAGTGCTAAGGGGGTGAGAATGAACACTGAAGCTTTCTTT. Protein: CSAKGVRMNTEAFF.

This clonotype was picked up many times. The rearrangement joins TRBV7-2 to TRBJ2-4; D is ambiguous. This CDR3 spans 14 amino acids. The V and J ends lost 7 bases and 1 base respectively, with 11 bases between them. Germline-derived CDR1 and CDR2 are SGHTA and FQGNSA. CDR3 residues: CASTKDGAKNIQYF. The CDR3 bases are TGTGCCAGCACCAAGGACGGGGCCAAAAACATTCAGTACTTC.

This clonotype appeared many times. CDR3 DNA sequence: TGTGCCAGCAGTTTATCCTGGACCGGTACCTACGAGCAGTACTTC. This translates into CASSLSWTGTYEQYF. This chain uses TRBV12-3 or TRBV12-4 with TRBJ2-7; D unclear. The CDR3 totals 15 residues. V lost 2 bases to trimming and J lost 2 bases, with 13 bases between them.

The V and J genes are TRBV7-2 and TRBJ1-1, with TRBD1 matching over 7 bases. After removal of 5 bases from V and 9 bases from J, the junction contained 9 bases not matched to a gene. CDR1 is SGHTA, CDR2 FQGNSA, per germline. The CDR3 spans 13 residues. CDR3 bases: TGTGCCAGCAGCGCCGGGACAGCCCGTAAAGCTTTCTTT. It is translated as CASSAGTARKAFF.